Following are 26 T cell receptor beta chains from one sample sequenced in a study of blood T cell repertoires in COVID-19. Assay: immunoSEQ multiplex PCR; the TCRdb copy retains only in-frame clones and omits some. The profile covers 200,000 to 300,000 clones, with roughly 80% appearing a single time and about 9% taken by the ten largest. Sequencing was carried out using peripheral blood. All receptors derive from a man older than 75 with acute or convalescent COVID-19.

This chain uses TRBV5-1 with TRBJ1-5; D is unresolved. The germline V gene has CDR1 SGHRS and CDR2 YFSETQ. The CDR3 is 14 residues long. V dropped 2 bases and J dropped 5 bases, with 11 bases sitting between them. CDR3: CASSLYGQDQPQHF. CDR3 in DNA: TGCGCCAGCAGCTTATACGGCCAGGATCAGCCCCAGCATTTT. Drawing the rest from reference TRBV5-1 and TRBJ1-5, the complete variable domain is KAGVTQTPRYLIKTRGQQVTLSCSPISGHRSVSWYQQTPGQGLQFLFEYFSETQRNKGNFPGRFSGRQFSNSRSEMNVSTLELGDSALYLCASSLYGQDQPQHFGDGTRLSIL.

The chain links TRBV7-2 to TRBJ1-2; D unclear. The V end was cut by 0 bases, the J end by 8 bases, with 10 bases between. Germline V gives CDR1 SGHTA, CDR2 FQGNSA. The length of the CDR3 is 13 residues. CDR3 DNA sequence: TGTGCCAGCAGCTTAGCGCTTGAAAGCGGCTACACCTTC. This codes for CASSLALESGYTF.

This clone showed up just once. This chain uses TRBV28 with TRBJ1-2; 8 bases are a match to TRBD1. The CDR3 runs to 14 residues. With V trimmed by 6 bases and J by 5 bases, 8 bases remained unmatched. Germline values: CDR1 MDHEN, CDR2 SYDVKM. CDR3 loop: CASRADREGYGYTF. CDR3 in DNA: TGTGCCAGCAGAGCGGACAGGGAGGGGTATGGCTACACCTTC.

This chain joins TRBV2 and TRBJ2-7; TRBD1 is a possible D gene (5 bases). V lost 10 bases to trimming and J lost 4 bases, with 20 bases between them. Germline assignment: CDR1 SNHLY and CDR2 FYNNEI. CDR3 length: 14 amino acids. CDR3 nucleotide sequence: TGTGCCACCAGACAGCTGCCTGGGTCTTACGAGCAGTACTTC. The encoded protein is CATRQLPGSYEQYF.

J is TRBJ1-3 and V is TRBV4-2; TRBD1 is a possible D gene (6 bases). Trimming left V 0 bases short and J 4 bases short, with 13 bases between. Per the germline V gene, CDR1 is LGHNA and CDR2 is YNFKEQ. The CDR3 contains 16 residues. The CDR3 region is CASSQDRVRGGNTIYF. The CDR3 region has the DNA TGTGCCAGCAGCCAAGATCGCGTCAGGGGAGGAAACACCATATATTTT.

This clone showed up just a few times. The chain combines TRBV27 with TRBJ1-2; tentatively, D is TRBD1 (6 bases). The CDR3 consists of 13 residues. V dropped 6 bases and J dropped 2 bases, with 10 bases sitting between them. From germline, CDR1 is MNHEY and CDR2 SMNVEV (reference sequence). The CDR3 region has the DNA TGTGCCAGCAGGACAGGCGCAAACTATGGCTACACCTTC. Encoded protein: CASRTGANYGYTF.

The rearrangement joins TRBV12-5 to TRBJ2-1, with TRBD1 matching 9 bases. The CDR3 sequence is 18 residues long. CDR1 is LGHNT, CDR2 FRNRAP, per germline. The V segment lost 4 bases and the J segment 1 base; nucleotides outside the gene matches: 11. The CDR3 loop reads CASGSPIQGAGSYNEQFF. CDR3 nucleotides: TGTGCTAGTGGTTCTCCGATACAGGGGGCAGGTTCCTACAATGAGCAGTTCTTC.

This chain joins TRBV30 and TRBJ1-6, with TRBD1 as a possible D gene (5 bases). CDR1 and CDR2 from the germline V gene are GTSNPN and SVGIG (reference sequence). V was shortened by 3 bases and J by 7 bases, with 16 bases between the two germline ends. The CDR3 loop spans 15 amino acids. The CDR3 nucleotides are TGTGCCTGGAGCTCCCGCCAGGGTTCGAATTCACCCCTCCACTTT. This codes for CAWSSRQGSNSPLHF.

The sample holds a few counts of this clone. The V gene is TRBV27, the J gene TRBJ1-1; TRBD1 might be the D (5 bases). V lost 1 base, J lost 5 bases, and 20 bases lay in between. This CDR3 comprises 17 residues. Germline V lookup: CDR1 MNHEY, CDR2 SMNVEV (reference sequence). The CDR3 protein is CASSLWGELGARTEAFF. CDR3 bases: TGTGCCAGCAGTTTATGGGGGGAGCTAGGGGCTAGGACTGAAGCTTTCTTT.

This clone came up a few times. The chain has TRBV6-6 and TRBJ2-7; D may be TRBD2 (5 bases). The CDR3 consists of 12 residues. Trimming shortened V by 6 bases and J by 3 bases, and 9 bases separated the two germline ends. Germline values: CDR1 MNHNY, CDR2 SVGAGI (reference sequence). DNA for the CDR3: TGTGCCAGCAGCCCCGGGGACTACGAGCAGTACTTC. Translated: CASSPGDYEQYF.

J is TRBJ2-7 and V is TRBV7-2; 10 positions agree with TRBD1. This CDR3 contains 15 residues. CDR1 and CDR2 (germline): SGHTA, FQGNSA. The trim removed 5 bases at V and 6 bases at J, leaving 10 bases unmatched. CDR3 amino acids: CASSGRTGGAGEQYF. The CDR3 nucleotides read TGTGCCAGCAGCGGACGGACAGGGGGTGCTGGCGAGCAGTACTTC.

Regarding this clone: Other DNA sequences within the sample encode an identical CDR3. The chain links TRBV5-1 to TRBJ2-3, with 14 bases identical to TRBD2. CDR3 length: 16 residues. Trimming cost V 4 bases and J 3 bases; bases outside gene matches: 4. The germline gives CDR1 SGHRS, CDR2 YFSETQ. In DNA, the CDR3 is TGCGCCAGCAGCCCAAGGACTAGCGGGGGGACAGATACGCAGTATTTT. It yields the protein CASSPRTSGGTDTQYF.

The CDR3 nucleotides read TGTGCCAGCAGCTTGGAGGGGGCCTGGGTTTCCTACGAGCAGTACTTC. Translation gives CASSLEGAWVSYEQYF. The chain recombines TRBV5-5 with TRBJ2-7; 7 positions agree with TRBD1. The CDR3 is 16 residues long. Germline trimming cut 0 bases from V and 1 base from J; bases unmatched to any gene: 7. The V gene's germline CDR1 is SGHKS and CDR2 YYEKEE (reference sequence).

This chain connects TRBV19 to TRBJ1-1; 7 bases are shared with TRBD1. V shed 6 bases, J shed 5 bases, and the junction held 24 bases outside the gene matches. Germline V gene sequence: CDR1 LNHDA, CDR2 SQIVND (reference sequence). This CDR3 contains 19 residues. The CDR3 sequence: CASRNDRVYGPNSGTEAFF. CDR3 sequence (DNA): TGTGCCAGTAGAAATGACAGGGTCTACGGGCCTAATTCGGGGACTGAAGCTTTCTTT.

The chain recombines TRBV11-2 with TRBJ1-1; D ambiguous. This CDR3 comprises 11 residues. Deletions cut 4 bases from V and 6 bases from J, with 6 bases between. Germline V lookup: CDR1 SGHAT, CDR2 FQNNGV. CDR3 sequence reads: CASSSYSEAFF. CDR3 bases: TGTGCCAGCAGCTCCTATTCTGAAGCTTTCTTT.

This clone was counted once. V is TRBV6-5 and J is TRBJ2-3; D not certain. There are 14 residues in the CDR3. Germline V gene sequence: CDR1 MNHEY, CDR2 SVGAGI. The ends were cut back, 1 base at V and 2 bases at J, with 7 bases in the middle. The CDR3, as DNA: TGTGCCAGCAGTTACTTAGCCTTCACAGATACGCAGTATTTT. It is translated as CASSYLAFTDTQYF.

The rearrangement joins TRBV5-1 to TRBJ2-7, with D perhaps matching TRBD1 (6 bases). V lost 1 base and J 5 bases, leaving 16 bases between the germline ends. CDR3 length equals 15 residues. Germline loops: CDR1 SGHRS, CDR2 YFSETQ. CDR3 sequence reads: CASSLWGTQADEQYF. The DNA of the CDR3 is TGCGCCAGCAGCTTGTGGGGGACACAAGCGGACGAGCAGTACTTC.

In this sample, this clone turned up a few times. The chain is built from TRBV11-2 and TRBJ2-1; D may be TRBD2 (7 bases). The CDR3 runs to 19 residues. With 5 bases removed from V and 8 bases from J, the gap between germline ends came to 31 bases. The germline CDR1 and CDR2 sequences are SGHAT and FQNNGV. The CDR3 loop reads CASSLISRGGAPPPDEQFF. In nucleotides, the CDR3 is TGTGCCAGCAGCCTAATCTCGCGTGGGGGGGCGCCCCCACCGGATGAGCAGTTCTTC.

The genes are TRBV18 and TRBJ2-7, with D possibly TRBD1 on 5 matching bases. Germline V CDR1 and CDR2: KGHSH, LQKENI. The V end lost 0 bases, the J end lost 9 bases, and 15 bases lay between the germline ends. The CDR3 is 14 amino acids. CDR3 region: CASSPPTDKYVQYF. CDR3 nucleotide sequence: TGTGCCAGCTCACCACCGACAGATAAGTATGTGCAGTACTTC.

V and J are TRBV9 and TRBJ1-2; 9 bases match TRBD1. V lost 5 bases and J lost 3; bases outside the gene matches: 11. The CDR3 covers 16 residues. The germline gives CDR1 SGDLS, CDR2 YYNGEE. In DNA, the CDR3 is TGTGCCAGCAGTCTCCGCGGGACAGGGCATTACTATGGCTACACCTTC. Its protein is CASSLRGTGHYYGYTF. Full variable domain (remainder filled in from reference TRBV9 and TRBJ1-2): DSGVTQTPKHLITATGQRVTLRCSPRSGDLSVYWYQQSLDQGLQFLIQYYNGEERAKGNILERFSAQQFPDLHSELNLSSLELGDSALYFCASSLRGTGHYYGYTFGSGTRLTVV.

This clone is a singleton in its sample. The V and J genes are TRBV6-1 and TRBJ1-2, with D unclear. Trimming took 1 base from V and 2 from J, leaving 14 bases between them. Germline loops: CDR1 MNHNS, CDR2 SASEGT. The CDR3 spans 16 residues. The CDR3 bases are TGTGCCAGCAGTGAAGGGCCCCGAGCGGCGAACTATGGCTACACCTTC. It is translated as CASSEGPRAANYGYTF.

The chain employs TRBV2 and TRBJ1-2; 8 bases align to TRBD1. Germline CDR1 and CDR2: SNHLY and FYNNEI. The CDR3 has 14 residues. V shed 4 bases and J 4 bases; nucleotides not matched to a gene: 5. CDR3 region: CASSGQGIVYGYTF. In DNA, the CDR3 is TGTGCCAGCAGTGGACAGGGGATAGTCTATGGCTACACCTTC.

The rearrangement links TRBV6-5 to TRBJ2-1, with TRBD1 matching over 10 bases. Germline values: CDR1 MNHEY, CDR2 SVGAGI. Germline trimming cut 7 bases from V and 7 bases from J; bases unmatched to any gene: 10. CDR3 length equals 15 residues. The CDR3 spells CASTFRQGARNEQFF. The CDR3 region has the DNA TGTGCCAGCACTTTTCGACAGGGGGCGCGGAATGAGCAGTTCTTC.

The rearrangement links TRBV28 to TRBJ1-2; the D gene is possibly TRBD1 (5 bases). Germline V gene data show CDR1 as MDHEN and CDR2 as SYDVKM. Trimming removed 7 bases at V and 8 bases at J, with 17 bases between. There are 13 residues in the CDR3. In DNA, the CDR3 is TGTGCCAGCACCGTACCACAGGTACGCGGCTACACCTTC. Residues: CASTVPQVRGYTF.

The V call is TRBV5-1, the J call TRBJ2-7; 7 positions match TRBD2. The CDR3 covers 15 residues. The V gene's germline CDR1 is SGHRS and CDR2 YFSETQ. V lost 0 bases, J lost 0 bases, and 3 bases stayed unmatched. CDR3 coding DNA: TGCGCCAGCAGCTTGGAAGGCGGGAGCTCCTACGAGCAGTACTTC. Translated: CASSLEGGSSYEQYF.

This chain links TRBV5-4 with TRBJ1-2, with unresolved D. V lost 0 bases, J lost 3 bases, and 6 bases lay in between. Germline V CDR1 and CDR2: SGHNT, YYREEE (reference sequence). The CDR3 length is 13 residues. The CDR3 here is CASSLDPDYGYTF. The CDR3 bases are TGTGCCAGCAGCTTGGACCCGGACTATGGCTACACCTTC.